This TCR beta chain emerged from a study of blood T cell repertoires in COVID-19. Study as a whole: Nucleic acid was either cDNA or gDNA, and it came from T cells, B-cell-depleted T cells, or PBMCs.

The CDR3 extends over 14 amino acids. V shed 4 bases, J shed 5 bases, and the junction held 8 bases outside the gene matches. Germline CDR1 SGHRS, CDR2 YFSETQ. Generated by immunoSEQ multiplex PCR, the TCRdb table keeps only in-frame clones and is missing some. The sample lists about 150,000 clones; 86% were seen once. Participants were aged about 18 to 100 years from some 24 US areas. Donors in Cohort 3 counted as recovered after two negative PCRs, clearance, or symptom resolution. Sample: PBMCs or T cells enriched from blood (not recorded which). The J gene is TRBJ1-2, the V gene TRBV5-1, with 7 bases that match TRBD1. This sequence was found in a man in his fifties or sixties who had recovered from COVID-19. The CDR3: CASSLGSGGYGYTF. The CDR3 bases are TGCGCCAGCAGCCTCGGATCAGGGGGTTATGGCTACACCTTC.